This TCR beta chain was captured in a study of OX40 agonist ivuxolimab in advanced cancers. General study results and limits: Normalized T-cell clonal expansion was also low in a subset of nonresponders. Expanded clones were, on average, more numerous in CD8+ T cells than in CD4+.

The data were produced by immunoSEQ multiplex PCR, yet TCRdb's version contains in-frame clones alone and is incomplete. The sample lists about 59,000 clones, approximately 80% seen once, with 2% to 2.5% in the top ten. Anyone with autoimmune disease history or systemic immunosuppression was excluded. Germline-derived CDR1 and CDR2 are SNHLY and FYNNEI. V lost 6 bases, J lost 5 bases, and 11 bases lay in between. The CDR3 covers 12 residues. Note on this clone: Its specificity is not known.

The source was CD4+ or CD8+ T cells sorted from blood, collected in a trial of the OX40 agonist ivuxolimab. The chain is built from TRBV2 and TRBJ2-7; possibly TRBD2 for D (5 bases). The receptor was isolated from an adult with an advanced solid tumor such as melanoma, head and neck, liver or kidney cancer. In DNA form, the CDR3 reads TGTGCCAGCAGAACAACTAGGGACGAGCAGTACTTC. Translation gives CASRTTRDEQYF.